Listed below are T cell receptor beta chains from one sample, sequenced in a study of T cell changes during pregnancy in multiple sclerosis. The method was immunoSEQ multiplex PCR; TCRdb's version includes in-frame clones alone and lacks a portion of them. Among 90,000 to 120,000 clones listed, under 95% were seen once. This specimen was peripheral blood, taken in the third trimester of pregnancy. The receptors were sampled from a female donor in good health, enrolled as a control in a pregnancy study. CDR3s include the opening cysteine and the closing phenylalanine or tryptophan. A D gene is named only where the DNA matches it firmly. Expanded clones get a size class; other rows say once, few or many, or leave the size out.

CDR3 protein | CDR3 DNA | J gene | D gene | V gene | clone size
CASSKWSGGYSYNEQFF | TGTGCCAGCAGCAAGTGGAGCGGGGGGTATTCCTACAATGAGCAGTTCTTC | TRBJ2-1 | TRBD2 | TRBV7-3 | NA
CASSRRTGGDTEAFF | TGTGCCAGCAGCCGTAGGACAGGCGGGGACACTGAAGCTTTCTTT | TRBJ1-1 | TRBD1 | TRBV7-2 | NA
CARRGFSGNTIYF | TGTGCCAGAAGGGGGTTCTCTGGAAACACCATATATTTT | TRBJ1-3 | NA | TRBV5-4 | NA
CVSSFHRDNYEQYF | TGTGTCAGCAGCTTTCACAGGGATAACTACGAGCAGTACTTC | TRBJ2-7 | NA | TRBV7-2 | NA
CASSLAVQGNTGELFF | TGCGCCAGCAGCTTGGCTGTCCAGGGGAATACCGGGGAGCTGTTTTTT | TRBJ2-2 | NA | TRBV5-1 | once
CASSAGANQPQHF | TGTGCCAGCAGTGCAGGGGCGAATCAGCCCCAGCATTTT | TRBJ1-5 | NA | TRBV25-1 | NA
CASSPTGNTIYF | TGTGCCAGCAGCCCAACTGGAAACACCATATATTTT | TRBJ1-3 | NA | TRBV11-3 | NA
CASSLTGREDTEAFF | TGTGCCAGCAGCTTAACGGGACGGGAGGACACTGAAGCTTTCTTT | TRBJ1-1 | NA | TRBV7-3 | NA
CAWSDTDTEAFF | TGTGCCTGGAGTGACACAGACACTGAAGCTTTCTTT | TRBJ1-1 | NA | TRBV30 | NA
CASSQDLDRSNEKLFF | TGTGCCAGCAGCCAAGATTTGGACAGAAGTAATGAAAAACTGTTTTTT | TRBJ1-4 | NA | TRBV4-2 | NA
CASSLGRVYGYTF | TGTGCCAGCAGCTTAGGACGGGTTTATGGCTACACCTTC | TRBJ1-2 | NA | TRBV7-9 | NA
CASSSGQLNIQYF | TGTGCCAGCAGCTCGGGACAGTTAAACATTCAGTACTTC | TRBJ2-4 | TRBD1 | TRBV2 | NA
CASSPEGYEQYF | TGTGCCAGCAGCCCGGAGGGTTACGAGCAGTACTTC | TRBJ2-7 | NA | TRBV5-6 | NA
CASSLDHRVAFF | TGTGCCAGCAGCTTAGATCACAGGGTCGCTTTCTTT | TRBJ1-1 | NA | TRBV11-2 | NA
CATSRDRTGRETQYF | TGTGCCACCAGCAGAGACCGGACAGGGAGGGAGACCCAGTACTTC | TRBJ2-5 | TRBD1 | TRBV15 | NA
CASSPTSGGTGELFF | TGTGCCAGCAGCCCCACGAGCGGGGGGACCGGGGAGCTGTTTTTT | TRBJ2-2 | TRBD2 | TRBV7-3 | NA
CASSERLRGVYGYTF | TGTGCCAGCAGCGAGAGACTCAGGGGAGTCTATGGCTACACCTTC | TRBJ1-2 | NA | TRBV5-4 | NA
CASSLRGGSNTGELFF | TGCGCCAGCAGCTTGAGGGGGGGCTCGAACACCGGGGAGCTGTTTTTT | TRBJ2-2 | NA | TRBV5-1 | NA
CASRPGLANEQYF | TGTGCCAGCAGGCCGGGACTAGCGAACGAGCAGTACTTC | TRBJ2-7 | TRBD2 | TRBV27 | once
CASRRSGDGYNEQFF | TGTGCCAGCAGAAGAAGCGGGGATGGCTACAATGAGCAGTTCTTC | TRBJ2-1 | TRBD2 | TRBV6-6 | NA
CASSEFLGGTSQYF | TGTGCCAGCAGTGAATTTCTTGGAGGGACGTCCCAGTACTTC | TRBJ2-5 | NA | TRBV6-1 | NA
CASSQGTLSSYNEQFF | TGTGCCAGCAGCCAAGGGACTCTTAGCTCCTACAATGAGCAGTTCTTC | TRBJ2-1 | NA | TRBV14 | once
CASSRQGLPSTEAFF | TGTGCCAGCAGCCGGCAGGGCCTGCCGTCCACTGAAGCTTTCTTT | TRBJ1-1 | NA | TRBV5-8 | NA
CASSLRQEETQYF | TGTGCCAGTAGTCTCAGACAAGAAGAGACCCAGTACTTC | TRBJ2-5 | NA | TRBV19 | NA
CASSELGAGRKQYF | TGTGCCAGCAGTGAACTCGGCGCAGGGCGCAAGCAGTACTTC | TRBJ2-7 | NA | TRBV6-1 | NA
CASSQDSRGIRYGYTF | TGCGCCAGCAGCCAAGATAGCCGGGGGATACGCTATGGCTACACCTTC | TRBJ1-2 | NA | TRBV4-3 | NA
CSVESPLAGGRYNEQFF | TGCAGCGTTGAATCCCCGTTAGCGGGGGGCCGGTACAATGAGCAGTTCTTC | TRBJ2-1 | TRBD2 | TRBV29-1 | NA
CASSGEDRESYNSPLHF | TGTGCCAGCAGCGGAGAGGACAGGGAATCCTATAATTCACCCCTCCACTTT | TRBJ1-6 | TRBD1 | TRBV7-8 | NA
CASSTPGREVNGYTF | TGTGCCAGTAGTACCCCTGGACGGGAAGTCAATGGCTACACCTTC | TRBJ1-2 | NA | TRBV19 | NA
CAISGGVLEYGYTF | TGTGCCATCAGTGGGGGGGTGCTGGAATACGGCTACACCTTC | TRBJ1-2 | NA | TRBV10-3 | once
CAWSTSGEKLFF | TGTGCCTGGAGTACCTCAGGGGAAAAACTGTTTTTT | TRBJ1-4 | NA | TRBV30 | NA
CASRFRRQGSSGELFF | TGTGCCAGCAGGTTCCGTCGACAGGGAAGTTCCGGGGAGCTGTTTTTT | TRBJ2-2 | TRBD1 | TRBV11-2 | NA
CAISEAGRNYGYTF | TGTGCCATCAGTGAGGCAGGAAGAAACTATGGCTACACCTTC | TRBJ1-2 | NA | TRBV10-3 | once
CATSRDKTGRAFF | TGTGCCACCAGCAGAGATAAGACAGGTCGAGCTTTCTTT | TRBJ1-1 | NA | TRBV15 | few
CASSLDASGGASVYEQYF | TGTGCCAGCAGCTTAGATGCCAGCGGGGGGGCCTCGGTCTACGAGCAGTACTTC | TRBJ2-7 | TRBD2 | TRBV11-3 | NA
CACLSSYEQYF | TGTGCCTGCCTTTCCTCCTACGAGCAGTACTTC | TRBJ2-7 | NA | TRBV30 | NA
CASSPGRDYEQYF | TGTGCCAGCAGCCCCGGACGGGACTACGAGCAGTACTTC | TRBJ2-7 | NA | TRBV7-2 | NA
CASRPTGNYGYTF | TGTGCCAGCAGGCCGACTGGGAACTATGGCTACACCTTC | TRBJ1-2 | NA | TRBV27 | NA
CASSYRGRTNEQFF | TGTGCCAGCAGTTACCGGGGTCGGACCAATGAGCAGTTCTTC | TRBJ2-1 | NA | TRBV6-5 | once
CASSSGFWRGGQETQYF | TGTGCCAGCAGCTCCGGATTTTGGCGGGGGGGCCAAGAGACCCAGTACTTC | TRBJ2-5 | TRBD2 | TRBV13 | few
CASRYRDSQPQHF | TGTGCCAGTAGATATCGGGACTCACAGCCCCAGCATTTT | TRBJ1-5 | NA | TRBV19 | NA
CASSLGVGRAAEAFF | TGTGCCAGCAGCTTAGGGGTAGGCAGGGCCGCTGAAGCTTTCTTT | TRBJ1-1 | NA | TRBV7-9 | NA
CASSDSGRGYSGANVLTF | TGTGCCAGCAGTGACTCCGGGAGAGGGTACTCTGGGGCCAACGTCCTGACTTTC | TRBJ2-6 | NA | TRBV6-4 | NA
CASSEIRDGTEAFF | TGTGCCAGTAGTGAGATCAGGGATGGCACTGAAGCTTTCTTT | TRBJ1-1 | NA | TRBV19 | once
CASSAGPREGEKLFF | TGTGCCAGCAGCGCAGGTCCCAGGGAGGGAGAAAAACTGTTTTTT | TRBJ1-4 | NA | TRBV9 | NA
CANSPWETYGYTF | TGTGCCAACAGCCCCTGGGAGACCTATGGCTACACCTTC | TRBJ1-2 | NA | TRBV5-8 | NA
CASTRVRGTNTGELFF | TGTGCCAGCACCCGGGTCCGGGGGACGAACACCGGGGAGCTGTTTTTT | TRBJ2-2 | NA | TRBV5-8 | NA